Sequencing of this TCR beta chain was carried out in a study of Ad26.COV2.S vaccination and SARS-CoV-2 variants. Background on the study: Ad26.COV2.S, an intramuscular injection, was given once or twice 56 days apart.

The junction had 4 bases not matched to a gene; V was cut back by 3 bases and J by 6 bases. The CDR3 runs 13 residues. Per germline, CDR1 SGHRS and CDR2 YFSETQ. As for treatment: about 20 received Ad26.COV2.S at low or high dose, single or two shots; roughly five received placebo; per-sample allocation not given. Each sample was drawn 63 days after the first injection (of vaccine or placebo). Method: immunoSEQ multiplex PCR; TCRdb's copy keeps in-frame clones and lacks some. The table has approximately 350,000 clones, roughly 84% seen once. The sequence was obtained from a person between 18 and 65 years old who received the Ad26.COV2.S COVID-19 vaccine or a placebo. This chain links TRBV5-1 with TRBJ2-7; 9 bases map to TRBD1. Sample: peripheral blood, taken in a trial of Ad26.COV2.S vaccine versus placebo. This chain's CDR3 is CASSWTGEGEQYF. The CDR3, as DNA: TGCGCCAGCAGCTGGACAGGGGAGGGCGAGCAGTACTTC.